This is a list of T cell receptor beta chains from one sample in a study of blood T cell repertoires in COVID-19. Data came from immunoSEQ multiplex PCR; TCRdb stores just in-frame clones and leaves some out. This table holds approximately 500,000 clones, approximately 85% found once. The sample taken for sequencing was peripheral blood. These receptors all stem from a human donor in a cohort sampled during active COVID-19. Both conserved end residues are part of each CDR3. A D gene is named only where the DNA matches it firmly. Expanded clones get a size class; other rows say once, few or many, or leave the size out.

TRBD1 | TRBJ2-3 | - | TRBV7-2 | TGTGCCAGCAGCTTAGATAATACAGGGGGGGATACGCAGTATTTT | CASSLDNTGGDTQYF
- | TRBJ2-7 | - | TRBV3-1/TRBV3-2 | TGTGCCAGCAGCCAAGATGTTGGGACAACAAGCTCCTACGAGCAGTACTTC | CASSQDVGTTSSYEQYF
TRBD1 | TRBJ2-1 | - | TRBV27 | TGTGCCAGCAGTTTAGAGACAGGGGGCCCATACAATGAGCAGTTCTTC | CASSLETGGPYNEQFF
TRBD1 | TRBJ2-3 | - | TRBV4-3 | TGCGCCAGCAGCCAGGGCGGGACAGGGTATACCCATACGCAGTATTTT | CASSQGGTGYTHTQYF
- | TRBJ2-7 | - | TRBV5-6 | TGTGCCAGCAGCTCGCCGGGACATGGGATCTACGAGCAGTACTTC | CASSSPGHGIYEQYF
- | TRBJ1-1 | - | TRBV3-1/TRBV3-2 | TGTGCCAGCAGCCAAGATAATAGGGCTTCAGGGCGGACTGAAGCTTTCTTT | CASSQDNRASGRTEAFF
- | TRBJ2-2 | - | TRBV18 | TGTGCCAGCTCACTAGACATCAACACCGGGGAGCTGTTTTTT | CASSLDINTGELFF
- | TRBJ1-1 | - | TRBV4-3 | TGCGCCAGCAGCCAAGAGCACAGGTACGAAGCTTTCTTT | CASSQEHRYEAFF
TRBD2 | TRBJ2-1 | - | TRBV9 | TGTGCCAGCAGCCCACGGACTAGCGGGAGTCCTCTCGATGAGCAGTTCTTC | CASSPRTSGSPLDEQFF
TRBD1 | TRBJ1-1 | - | TRBV5-1 | TGCGCCAGCAGCGGGGGACAGAACCTAATGAACACTGAAGCTTTCTTT | CASSGGQNLMNTEAFF
- | TRBJ2-1 | once | TRBV12-5 | TGTGCTAGTGGTTTGGTAGGAGCGAGTGAGCAGTTCTTC | CASGLVGASEQFF
- | TRBJ2-5 | - | TRBV6-2/TRBV6-3 | TGTGCCAGCAGTTTCATGTTATCGGACATCAGAATGCAAGAGACCCAGTACTTC | CASSFMLSDIRMQETQYF
TRBD1 | TRBJ2-1 | - | TRBV12-3/TRBV12-4 | TGTGCCAGCGGTAAGGGACAGATTTATGAGCAGTTCTTC | CASGKGQIYEQFF
TRBD1 | TRBJ1-3 | - | TRBV7-2 | TGTGCCAGCAGCTTCGGGACAGGGGCTGGAAACACCATATATTTT | CASSFGTGAGNTIYF
- | TRBJ1-5 | - | TRBV5-1 | TGCGCCAGCAGCTTGGACGGTATACTTCAGCCCCAGCATTTT | CASSLDGILQPQHF
TRBD1 | TRBJ1-2 | - | TRBV27 | TGTGCCAGCAGTTCCCCCGGACAGGACTATGGCTACACCTTC | CASSSPGQDYGYTF
- | TRBJ1-1 | - | TRBV9 | TGTGCCAGCGCAAGAGGGGGGAGGGAACCGAACACTGAAGCTTTCTTT | CASARGGREPNTEAFF
- | TRBJ2-1 | - | TRBV7-8 | TGTGCCAGCAGCCGGACAGGGGGTAGCGGGAGCTACAATGAGCAGTTCTTC | CASSRTGGSGSYNEQFF
- | TRBJ2-1 | - | TRBV27 | TGTGCCAGCAGTTCCTATACTAGCAGCGAAATCTACAATGAGCAGTTCTTC | CASSSYTSSEIYNEQFF
TRBD1 | TRBJ1-2 | - | TRBV11-1 | TGTGCCAGCAGCCTGACAGGGGAATATGGCTACACCTTC | CASSLTGEYGYTF
TRBD2 | TRBJ2-5 | - | TRBV11-2 | TGTGCCAGCAGCTTAATCCTCGGGAGGGAAGAGACCCAGTACTTC | CASSLILGREETQYF
TRBD1 | TRBJ2-1 | - | TRBV7-2 | TGTGCCAGCAGCTTAGACAGGGGCGATGAGCAGTTCTTC | CASSLDRGDEQFF
TRBD1 | TRBJ1-1 | - | TRBV6-2/TRBV6-3 | TGTGCCAGCAGTAATACTCGGGACAGGGGATATGCGGACACTGAAGCTTTCTTT | CASSNTRDRGYADTEAFF
- | TRBJ1-1 | few | TRBV6-5 | TGTGCCAGCAGGCCAACACGGAGGAACACTGAAGCTTTCTTT | CASRPTRRNTEAFF
TRBD2 | TRBJ2-1 | - | TRBV24-1 | TGTGCCACCAGTGATTGGCGCACCGGGGGGGATGAGCAGTTCTTC | CATSDWRTGGDEQFF
- | TRBJ2-1 | - | TRBV12-3/TRBV12-4 | TGTGCCAGCAGTTCGACTAGTCATGAGCAGTTCTTC | CASSSTSHEQFF
- | TRBJ1-1 | - | TRBV30 | TGTGCCTGGAGTGTGTATAGAGAGAACACTGAAGCTTTCTTT | CAWSVYRENTEAFF
TRBD1 | TRBJ2-2 | - | TRBV19 | TGTGCCAGTAGTATAGTTCCGGGACAGGGGCCCGGGGAGCTGTTTTTT | CASSIVPGQGPGELFF
- | TRBJ1-2 | - | TRBV19 | TGTGCCAGTAGTATATCCCCTACCTATGGCTACACCTTC | CASSISPTYGYTF
TRBD1 | TRBJ2-1 | - | TRBV4-3 | TGCGCCAGCAGCCAATTGACGGGTAGACCGGGACAGGGAAACAATGAGCAGTTCTTC | CASSQLTGRPGQGNNEQFF
- | TRBJ1-2 | once | TRBV29-1 | TGCAGCGTTGGTTGGGAGGGCTATGGCTACACCTTC | CSVGWEGYGYTF
TRBD2 | TRBJ2-3 | - | TRBV3-1/TRBV3-2 | TGTGCCAGCAGCCAAGGAGCGGGAGTCGGCACAGATACGCAGTATTTT | CASSQGAGVGTDTQYF